This is a list of T cell receptor beta chains from one sample in a study of blood T cell repertoires in COVID-19. Sequencing used immunoSEQ multiplex PCR; TCRdb keeps in-frame clones, though not all of them. The sample includes about 29,000 clones, approximately 87% seen only once; the top ten take about a quarter. Sequencing was performed on peripheral blood. The receptors derive from a human donor with active COVID-19. The donor label of this sample is uncertain. Both conserved end residues are part of each CDR3. A D gene is named only where the DNA matches it firmly. A row's size may be missing; if present it is once, few, many or a size class.

size	V	D	J	DNA	CDR3
-	TRBV24-1	TRBD1	TRBJ1-2	TGTGCCACCGCCGACTCAGGGGGAGGCTACACCTTC	CATADSGGGYTF
-	TRBV21-1	-	TRBJ2-2	TGTGCCAGCGGCCCCCCCCCGTCAGATCCCGGGGAGCTGTTTTTT	CASGPPPSDPGELFF
-	TRBV7-9	-	TRBJ1-1	TGTGCCAGCAGCGAGGCCGGGAACACTGAAGCTTTCTTT	CASSEAGNTEAFF
-	TRBV10-1	TRBD1	TRBJ2-1	TGCGCCAGCAGTGCGGGACAGAGAGTCTCCTACAATGAGCAGTTCTTC	CASSAGQRVSYNEQFF
-	TRBV9	TRBD1	TRBJ2-7	TGTGCCAGCAGCCCTGGGGGACAGGGGTTTTACGAGCAGTACTTC	CASSPGGQGFYEQYF
-	TRBV21-1	-	TRBJ2-5	TGTGCCAGCAGCAAAGTACTAGCGGGGGACCAAGAGACCCAGTACTTC	CASSKVLAGDQETQYF
-	TRBV5-1	-	TRBJ2-5	TGCGCCAGCAGCTTGACAGAGTACCAAGAGACCCAGTACTTC	CASSLTEYQETQYF
-	TRBV7-9	TRBD1	TRBJ2-3	TGTGCCAGCTCATTTTCAGGGGGTAGAGGCACAGATACGCAGTATTTT	CASSFSGGRGTDTQYF
once	TRBV13	-	TRBJ1-3	TGTGCCAGCAGCTCCCAGGGGAAAGGGATCTCTGGAAACACCATATATTTT	CASSSQGKGISGNTIYF
-	TRBV5-4	-	TRBJ1-2	TGTGCCAGCAGCTTGGATAGGGGCTATGGCTACACCTTC	CASSLDRGYGYTF
-	TRBV5-1	-	TRBJ2-5	TGCGCCAGCAGGGGGCTTCAAGAGACCCAGTACTTC	CASRGLQETQYF
once	TRBV19	TRBD1	TRBJ2-2	TGTGCCAGTGGGACAGGGGGGTTTAACACCGGGGAGCTGTTTTTT	CASGTGGFNTGELFF
-	TRBV6-6	-	TRBJ1-1	TGTGCCAGCAGTTTACACCCGGGACACAGAAACACTGAAGCTTTCTTT	CASSLHPGHRNTEAFF
-	TRBV6-5	-	TRBJ1-2	TGTGCCAGCAGTTACTCCTCCCCCTTCTATGGCTACACCTTC	CASSYSSPFYGYTF
-	TRBV12-5	TRBD1	TRBJ2-7	TGTGCTAGTGGTTTGCGACAGGGGGATATCTTAAGCTCCTACGAGCAGTACTTC	CASGLRQGDILSSYEQYF
-	TRBV6-1	TRBD1	TRBJ2-1	TGTGCCAGCAGTGAAGCCGACAGGGTAGGCTACAATGAGCAGTTCTTC	CASSEADRVGYNEQFF
-	TRBV18	TRBD2	TRBJ2-3	TGTGCCAGCTCCCCCTCCAGACGGGGGGGAAGCACAGATACGCAGTATTTT	CASSPSRRGGSTDTQYF
-	TRBV28	-	TRBJ1-2	TGTGCCAGCATAGATTCATCTAACTATGGCTACACCTTC	CASIDSSNYGYTF
-	TRBV4-1	-	TRBJ2-7	TGCGCCAGCAGCCAGAGGGGGGGGACAGGTCGGATTTACGAGCAGTACTTC	CASSQRGGTGRIYEQYF
once	TRBV7-2	-	TRBJ2-5	TGTGCCAGCAGCTTAGCAGGGGGGACCCAGTACTTC	CASSLAGGTQYF
-	TRBV6-4	TRBD2	TRBJ2-3	TGTGCCAGCAGTGATGCCGCGGGGGGTATCACAGATACGCAGTATTTT	CASSDAAGGITDTQYF
-	TRBV7-2	-	TRBJ2-7	TGTGCCAGCAGCTTAGGTCGAAGGACAAAGACCTACGAGCAGTACTTC	CASSLGRRTKTYEQYF
-	TRBV19	-	TRBJ2-2	TGTGCCAGTAGTATAGGCCAAGCGTCTGGGGAGCTGTTTTTT	CASSIGQASGELFF
-	TRBV7-2	TRBD2	TRBJ2-7	TGTGCCAGCAGCTTAGGGGGGGGATCCTACGAGCAGTACTTC	CASSLGGGSYEQYF
once	TRBV7-2	TRBD1	TRBJ2-1	TGTGCCAGCAGCTTAGACCGGACAGGGTCGGATGAGCAGTTCTTC	CASSLDRTGSDEQFF
-	TRBV20-1	-	TRBJ2-1	TGCAGTGCTTGTGAACTGGCGGACTCCTACAATGAGCAGTTCTTC	CSACELADSYNEQFF
-	TRBV21-1	-	TRBJ2-7	TGTGCCAGCAGCGGGGGGAGCGCGGCTAACTACGAGCAGTACTTC	CASSGGSAANYEQYF
few	TRBV6-6	TRBD1	TRBJ2-7	TGTGCCACCCGGGACAGGCACTACGAGCAGTACTTC	CATRDRHYEQYF
-	TRBV12-3/TRBV12-4	-	TRBJ2-3	TGTGCCAGCAGCTCCTCGGGGGATACGCAGTATTTT	CASSSSGDTQYF
-	TRBV11-2	TRBD1	TRBJ2-2	TGTGCCAGCAGCTTTTCCGGGACAGGGACGGGCACCGGGGAGCTGTTTTTT	CASSFSGTGTGTGELFF
-	TRBV5-6	TRBD1	TRBJ1-6	TGTGCCAGCAGATTCGGACAGGGCCTTAATTCACCCCTCCACTTT	CASRFGQGLNSPLHF
-	TRBV28	-	TRBJ1-6	TGTGCCAGCTTAGAGGAGGGACGACGACTATCACCCCTCCACTTT	CASLEEGRRLSPLHF
-	TRBV28	TRBD2	TRBJ2-3	TGTGCCAGCAGTTCTAGCGGCCAGGGCCCAGATACGCAGTATTTT	CASSSSGQGPDTQYF
-	TRBV7-2	-	TRBJ2-5	TGTGCCAGCAGCCTCCGGTCGTTGGGGGCCCAAGAGACCCAGTACTTC	CASSLRSLGAQETQYF
-	TRBV11-2	TRBD2	TRBJ2-1	TGTGCCAGCAGCTTTCGGTCGCGGGTAGCGGGACAACACAATGAGCAGTTCTTC	CASSFRSRVAGQHNEQFF
-	TRBV3-1/TRBV3-2	-	TRBJ2-2	TGTGCCAGCAGCCAAGAACTGGCGAACACCGGGGAGCTGTTTTTT	CASSQELANTGELFF
-	TRBV2	TRBD1	TRBJ1-1	TGTGCCAGCAGCCGGGACAGCTCCACTGAAGCTTTCTTT	CASSRDSSTEAFF
-	TRBV7-6	TRBD1	TRBJ1-4	TGTGCCAGCAGCTCTACAGGGGGTGCTAATGAAAAACTGTTTTTT	CASSSTGGANEKLFF
few	TRBV28	-	TRBJ2-7	TGTGCCAGCCAACTTAGCGGAAACCAAAACTACGAGCAGTACTTC	CASQLSGNQNYEQYF
-	TRBV3-1/TRBV3-2	-	TRBJ2-5	TGTGCCAGCAGCCAAGTTGATGCGCTTGAGACCCAGTACTTC	CASSQVDALETQYF
once	TRBV5-1	TRBD1	TRBJ2-3	TGCGCCAGCAGTACCGGACAGGGGGGAGATACGCAGTATTTT	CASSTGQGGDTQYF
-	TRBV20-1	-	TRBJ2-3	TGCAGTGCTAGCGCCCAGGATACGCAGTATTTT	CSASAQDTQYF
-	TRBV5-1	TRBD2	TRBJ2-5	TGCGCCAGCAGCTCCGCGGGGGGGACTAGCGGGAGAGCGCACTTC	CASSSAGGTSGRAHF
-	TRBV25-1	TRBD1	TRBJ2-5	TGTGCCAGCAGTGACCCCGGACAGGGAGAAGAGACCCAGTACTTC	CASSDPGQGEETQYF
medium-sized	TRBV10-3	-	TRBJ2-1	TGTGCCATCAGATACAGTCAGCTCTACAATGAGCAGTTCTTC	CAIRYSQLYNEQFF
-	TRBV6-2/TRBV6-3	-	TRBJ1-2	TGTGCCAGCAGTTACTCGCGTAACTATGGCTACACCTTC	CASSYSRNYGYTF
-	TRBV7-3	-	TRBJ2-3	TGTGCCAGCAGCCCGGGGGCGGGGGCGGGCCCAGATACGCAGTATTTT	CASSPGAGAGPDTQYF
-	TRBV10-3	TRBD1	TRBJ2-7	TGTGCCATCAGTGAGTCGAGGGGACAGGGCGACGAGCAGTACTTC	CAISESRGQGDEQYF
once	TRBV7-9	-	TRBJ1-4	TGTGCCAGCAGCTTAGACGGGGGAGTTGTGGAAAAACTGTTTTTT	CASSLDGGVVEKLFF
few	TRBV4-1	TRBD1	TRBJ1-5	TGCGCCAGCAGCCAATCCCGGGACAGGGCATATCAGCCCCAGCATTTT	CASSQSRDRAYQPQHF
-	TRBV7-2	-	TRBJ2-1	TGTGCCAGCAGCCAGACAGCGAGCTCCTACAATGAGCAGTTCTTC	CASSQTASSYNEQFF
-	TRBV6-2/TRBV6-3	TRBD2	TRBJ2-7	TGTGCCAGCAGTTACTTGGGGGCCGGGACTAGCGGGAAAGAGCCCTACGAGCAGTACTTC	CASSYLGAGTSGKEPYEQYF